This TCR beta chain was identified during a study of T cell responses to AZD1222 COVID-19 vaccine. The CDR3 sequence is 13 residues long. CDR1 and CDR2 (germline): MDHEN, SYDVKM. Between the trimmed V and J ends, which lost 10 bases and 1 base, there was a span of 11 bases. Study-wide results and caveats: The study identified only six AZD1222 recipients as seropositive at baseline. It should be noted that donors were predominantly white British and more often female, and clonal diversity was possibly underestimated.

Details on this clone: The antigen is not known.

The data were produced by immunoSEQ multiplex PCR, yet TCRdb's version contains in-frame clones alone and is incomplete. Of around 100,000 clones in the sample, 80% to 95% were seen once. The V call is TRBV28, the J call TRBJ1-3; D is ambiguous. The input for sequencing was peripheral blood, taken on day 0 of AZD1222 vaccination. The sequence was collected from an adult in good health. The CDR3 loop reads CATRRLSGNTIYF. The CDR3 DNA reads as TGTGCCACCAGGCGCCTTTCTGGAAACACCATATATTTT. Drawing the rest from reference TRBV28 and TRBJ1-3, the complete variable domain is DVKVTQSSRYLVKRTGEKVFLECVQDMDHENMFWYRQDPGLGLRLIYFSYDVKMKEKGDIPEGYSVSREKKERFSLILESASTNQTSMYLCATRRLSGNTIYFGEGSWLTVV.